The 15 T cell receptor beta chains below come from one sample, sequenced in a study of response to subunit inactivated influenza vaccine. One entry per CDR3 protein, called by TCRdb with MiXCR from the RT-PCR reads. The repertoire has 600,000 to 850,000 distinct CDR3 sequences, 12% to 15% of them found once; the top ten carry 7.5% to 8%. The sample in question was PBMCs from blood, obtained approximately 15 days before vaccination. The receptor source for this set is a man in his forties or fifties who received an inactivated influenza vaccine.

The chain joins TRBV11-2 to TRBJ2-1, with TRBD2 matching over 8 bases. From germline, CDR1 is SGHAT and CDR2 FQNNGV. This CDR3 region has 18 residues. Trimming took 1 base from V and 2 from J; bases not matched to a gene: 10. The CDR3 DNA is TGTGCCAGCAGCTTAGTCTTAGCGGGATCCGCTACCTACAATGAGCAGTTCTTC. It encodes CASSLVLAGSATYNEQFF.

This clonotype was counted only a few times. This sequence joins TRBV12-3 or TRBV12-4 and TRBJ2-6, with a tentative D call TRBD2 (6 bases). V was shortened by 2 bases and J by 4 bases, with 6 bases between the two germline ends. CDR3 length: 14 amino acids. The CDR3 region has the DNA TGTGCCAGCAGTTTAAGCGGGGGGGCCAACGTCCTGACTTTC. Protein sequence: CASSLSGGANVLTF.

This chain links TRBV15 with TRBJ2-2; D perhaps matches TRBD1 (5 bases). The length of the CDR3 is 14 residues. From germline, CDR1 is LNHNV and CDR2 YYDKDF (reference sequence). Trimming took off 3 bases at V and 3 bases at J, with 8 bases between the two ends. CDR3 DNA sequence: TGTGCCACCAGCAGCAGGACACACACCGGGGAGCTGTTTTTT. This gives the protein CATSSRTHTGELFF.

This clonotype was counted many times. CDR3 protein: CSVGQGGGEYGYTF. CDR3 coding DNA: TGCAGCGTTGGGCAGGGTGGAGGGGAATATGGCTACACCTTC. This chain connects TRBV29-1 to TRBJ1-2; D might be TRBD1 (5 bases). CDR3 length equals 14 residues. Trimming removed 4 bases at V and 5 bases at J, with 17 bases between. Germline values: CDR1 SQVTM, CDR2 ANQGSEA.

The gene calls are TRBV5-6 and TRBJ2-2; D call uncertain. Trimming took 4 bases from V and 6 from J, leaving 16 bases between them. The V gene's germline CDR1 is SGHDT and CDR2 YYEEEE. This CDR3 contains 15 residues. The CDR3 sequence: CASSRTPNWSGELFF. The CDR3 DNA follows: TGTGCCAGCAGCCGCACTCCCAACTGGTCCGGGGAGCTGTTTTTT.

The sample holds many counts of this clonotype. This rearrangement joins TRBV28 to TRBJ2-7; D remains unclear. The CDR3 loop spans 15 amino acids. V shed 5 bases and J shed 3 bases, with 17 bases lying between them. The germline V gene encodes CDR1 MDHEN and CDR2 SYDVKM. The CDR3 loop reads CASSQLSAQYYEQYF. As DNA, the CDR3 is TGTGCCAGCAGTCAACTAAGCGCACAATACTACGAGCAGTACTTC.

This chain joins TRBV20-1 and TRBJ2-3; D might be TRBD2 (5 bases). The V and J ends lost 0 bases and 1 base respectively, with 11 bases between them. Germline CDR1 and CDR2: DFQATT and SNEGSKA (reference sequence). The CDR3 loop spans 15 amino acids. The CDR3 nucleotides are TGCAGTGCTAGAGACTCGAGGGCGGGCACAGATACGCAGTATTTT. Translating gives CSARDSRAGTDTQYF.

This sequence joins TRBV6-2 or TRBV6-3 and TRBJ1-1; 10 bases map to TRBD1. The germline V gene has CDR1 MNHEY and CDR2 SVGEGT. There are 17 residues in the CDR3. V lost 7 bases and J lost 1; bases outside the gene matches: 12. The CDR3 DNA reads as TGTGCCAGCATCCCCCACAGGGGGACAGGGGAGAACACTGAAGCTTTCTTT. This gives the protein CASIPHRGTGENTEAFF.

This clonotype appeared a few times. The chain joins TRBV20-1 to TRBJ2-7; 10 bases agree with TRBD2. Germline CDR1 reads DFQATT; CDR2 reads SNEGSKA (reference sequence). With 0 bases clipped from V and 4 bases from J, the junction kept 15 bases outside the gene matches. The CDR3 has 18 amino acids. The CDR3 region has the DNA TGCAGTGCTAGAGACCCTAGATCCCAAAGCGGGGGGGGGTACGAGCAGTACTTC. Residues: CSARDPRSQSGGGYEQYF.

This clonotype was seen a few times. CDR3 bases: TGCAGTGCTAGAAACCCCGGGACTAGCGGGAGCGATGAGCAGTTCTTC. This encodes CSARNPGTSGSDEQFF. V usage is TRBV20-1 and J usage is TRBJ2-1; 14 bases are a match to TRBD2. Germline V gene lookup returns CDR1 DFQATT and CDR2 SNEGSKA (reference sequence). This CDR3 spans 16 amino acids. The ends lost 2 bases at V and 8 bases at J; junction bases unmatched: 8.

This clonotype was seen a handful of times. The V and J genes are TRBV20-1 and TRBJ2-5; D gene unclear. The CDR3 is made up of 10 amino acids. V was pared by 4 bases and J by 6 bases, with 6 bases between. The germline gives CDR1 DFQATT, CDR2 SNEGSKA (reference sequence). The CDR3 sequence is CSAKRQTQYF. The DNA of the CDR3 is TGCAGTGCTAAAAGGCAGACCCAGTACTTC.

In its sample, this clonotype was seen a few times. This chain joins TRBV30 and TRBJ1-6, with D possibly matching TRBD1 (6 bases). Germline CDR1 is GTSNPN and CDR2 is SVGIG (reference sequence). This CDR3 contains 16 residues. With 3 bases removed from V and 6 bases from J, the gap between germline ends came to 18 bases. CDR3 loop: CAWRIPGGAGNSPLHF. The CDR3 bases are TGTGCCTGGAGGATCCCGGGGGGGGCAGGTAATTCACCCCTCCACTTT.

This clonotype was seen more than once but under ten times. The chain is built from TRBV3-1 and TRBJ1-2; 7 nucleotides align to TRBD1. CDR1 is LGHDT, CDR2 YNNKEL, per germline (reference sequence). The trim removed 6 bases at V and 0 bases at J, leaving 4 bases unmatched. CDR3 size: 14 residues. The CDR3 sequence: CASSRQGPNYGYTF. DNA for the CDR3: TGTGCCAGCAGTCGACAGGGACCTAACTATGGCTACACCTTC.

The chain recombines TRBV3-1 with TRBJ2-1, with 8 bases fitting TRBD2. Germline values: CDR1 LGHDT, CDR2 YNNKEL (reference sequence). This CDR3 spans 13 amino acids. The V segment lost 6 bases and the J segment 9 bases; nucleotides outside the gene matches: 7. The CDR3 DNA reads TGTGCCAGCAGTCGGCGGGAGGAGGGTGAGCAGTTCTTC. It specifies CASSRREEGEQFF.

The chain is built from TRBV15 and TRBJ1-2, with 7 bases identical to TRBD1. CDR3 length equals 16 residues. Germline V CDR1 and CDR2: LNHNV, YYDKDF (reference sequence). With V trimmed by 1 base and J by 8 bases, 13 bases remained unmatched. For the CDR3, the DNA is TGTGCCACCAGCAGAGTCGGACAGGCGACGTCTATCGGCTACACCTTC. Amino acids: CATSRVGQATSIGYTF.